A single sample is the source of the 30 T cell receptor beta chains below, sequenced in a study of blood T cell repertoires in COVID-19. Profiling relied on immunoSEQ multiplex PCR, and the TCRdb table lists in-frame clones only, not all of them. The table has around 280,000 clones, roughly 90% seen once. Sequencing input: peripheral blood. The source is a woman in her fifties or sixties who had recovered from COVID-19.

This rearrangement joins TRBV11-2 to TRBJ2-5; D perhaps matches TRBD1 (5 bases). This CDR3 has 13 residues. Trimming removed 5 bases at V and 1 base at J, with 8 bases between. Germline V gives CDR1 SGHAT, CDR2 FQNNGV. The CDR3: CASSPGSQETQYF. In DNA form, the CDR3 reads TGTGCCAGCAGCCCAGGGTCCCAAGAGACCCAGTACTTC.

Worth noting for this clone: The junction does not match germline at one end; this may be a read error. V and J are TRBV4-3 and TRBJ2-7; D call uncertain. The CDR3 contains 13 residues. Germline V CDR1 and CDR2: LGHNA, YSLEER. CDR3 nucleotide sequence: TGCGCCAGCAGCCAAGTCGTCTCCCACGAGCAGTACTTC. Its protein product is CASSQVVSHEQYF.

This chain links TRBV5-1 with TRBJ2-1; 8 positions match TRBD2. This CDR3 spans 15 amino acids. The junction had 9 bases not matched to a gene; V was cut back by 5 bases and J by 5 bases. Germline V gene data show CDR1 as SGHRS and CDR2 as YFSETQ. Here the CDR3 reads CASRHTGGADNEQFF. For the CDR3, the DNA is TGCGCCAGCAGGCACACCGGGGGGGCCGACAATGAGCAGTTCTTC.

J is TRBJ1-5 and V is TRBV6-1; no definite D call. The germline gives CDR1 MNHNS, CDR2 SASEGT. The CDR3 has 15 amino acids. V was cut by 0 bases and J by 4 bases, with 10 bases left in between. The chain's CDR3 is CASSEAGGINQPQHF. For the CDR3, the DNA is TGTGCCAGCAGTGAAGCGGGAGGGATAAATCAGCCCCAGCATTTT.

The chain joins TRBV28 to TRBJ1-4, with D unresolved. CDR1 and CDR2 from the germline V gene are MDHEN and SYDVKM. Trimming left V 7 bases short and J 8 bases short, with 20 bases between. The CDR3 extends over 15 amino acids. The CDR3 DNA sequence: TGTGCCAGCAAACTCGCCGCGGGTGTAAGGGAAAAACTGTTTTTT. Its translation: CASKLAAGVREKLFF.

J is TRBJ2-5 and V is TRBV4-1, with TRBD2 matching over 8 bases. V lost 1 base and J lost 1; bases outside the gene matches: 14. Germline loops: CDR1 MGHRA, CDR2 YSYEKL. The CDR3 extends over 19 amino acids. The CDR3 sequence is CASSQVPPSGSGVQETQYF. The CDR3 nucleotides are TGCGCCAGCAGCCAAGTCCCCCCTTCTGGTAGCGGGGTCCAAGAGACCCAGTACTTC.

This sequence joins TRBV12-3 or TRBV12-4 and TRBJ2-5, with a possible D match to TRBD2 (5 bases). This CDR3 has 11 residues. Trimming removed 5 bases at V and 7 bases at J, with 8 bases between. DNA of the CDR3: TGTGCCAGCAGTCCTGGAGGGACCCAGTACTTC. It yields the protein CASSPGGTQYF.

This chain uses TRBV5-6 with TRBJ1-4, with D unresolved. Trimming took off 2 bases at V and 8 bases at J, with 13 bases between the two ends. This CDR3 has 14 amino acids. Germline-derived CDR1 and CDR2 are SGHDT and YYEEEE. The CDR3: CASSFSSLGEKLFF. CDR3 nucleotides: TGTGCCAGCAGCTTTTCCAGTCTCGGGGAAAAACTGTTTTTT.

This sequence joins TRBV2 and TRBJ1-1; D is possibly TRBD1 (5 bases). Per the germline V gene, CDR1 is SNHLY and CDR2 is FYNNEI. V lost 5 bases to trimming and J lost 7 bases, with 14 bases between them. The CDR3 has 13 residues. The CDR3 region is CASSIGGADEAFF. The CDR3 bases are TGTGCCAGCAGTATCGGAGGGGCAGATGAAGCTTTCTTT.

The rearrangement joins TRBV6-1 to TRBJ1-6; 10 bases are a match to TRBD1. The CDR3 contains 17 residues. Germline assignment: CDR1 MNHNS and CDR2 SASEGT. After removal of 1 base from V and 7 bases from J, the junction contained 7 bases not matched to a gene. CDR3 region: CASSEGRDRGFNSPLHF. CDR3 DNA sequence: TGTGCCAGCAGTGAAGGGCGGGACAGGGGTTTCAATTCACCCCTCCACTTT.

The rearrangement links TRBV9 to TRBJ2-5, with 10 bases lining up with TRBD1. V lost 3 bases, J lost 6 bases, and 5 bases stayed unmatched. Germline CDR1 SGDLS, CDR2 YYNGEE. The CDR3 consists of 14 residues. CDR3 in amino acids: CASSAGQGRQTQYF. The CDR3 nucleotides read TGTGCCAGCAGCGCGGGACAGGGGCGGCAGACCCAGTACTTC.

The chain carries TRBV6-4 and TRBJ1-6, with 9 positions matching TRBD1. V trimming: 4 bases; J trimming: 8 bases; junction bases outside the gene matches: 0. The CDR3 consists of 13 residues. The germline CDR1 and CDR2 sequences are MRHNA and SNTAGT. The CDR3 sequence is CASSGTGDSPLHF. Here the CDR3 DNA reads TGTGCCAGCAGTGGGACAGGGGATTCACCCCTCCACTTT.

This chain links TRBV7-3 with TRBJ2-5; TRBD2 aligns across 11 bases. Trimming cost V 4 bases and J 4 bases; bases outside gene matches: 5. This CDR3 contains 15 residues. In germline, CDR1 is SGHTA, CDR2 FQGTGA. The CDR3 is CASSSLAGGVETQYF. CDR3 bases: TGTGCCAGCAGCTCATTAGCGGGAGGGGTAGAGACCCAGTACTTC.

The rearrangement uses TRBV5-1 and TRBJ2-6; D might be TRBD2 (5 bases). V shed 4 bases and J shed 0 bases, with 14 bases lying between them. CDR1 SGHRS and CDR2 YFSETQ come from the germline V gene. The CDR3 has 17 residues. The CDR3, as DNA: TGCGCCAGCAGCCCCCGATCACGGGGCTCTGGGGCCAACGTCCTGACTTTC. This translates into CASSPRSRGSGANVLTF.

This rearrangement joins TRBV3-1 (or the pseudogene TRBV3-2) to TRBJ1-2; no firm D call. V was trimmed by 1 base and J by 5 bases, leaving 14 bases between them. The CDR3 consists of 15 residues. Germline V CDR1 and CDR2: LGHDT, YNNKEL (reference sequence). CDR3 loop: CASSQANPERYGYTF. The CDR3 bases are TGTGCCAGCAGCCAAGCGAACCCGGAGAGATATGGCTACACCTTC.

A few counts support this clone. The V call is TRBV1, the J call TRBJ2-3; TRBD2 is the table's D call, not checked against the DNA. TRBV1 is assigned pseudogene status. The CDR3 has 17 amino acids. The CDR3 bases are TGCACCAGCAGCCTTGGGGAGAAGAGGGTGATTACAGATACGCAGTATTTT. Translated: CTSSLGEKRVITDTQYF.

The chain couples TRBV10-3 to TRBJ1-5, with D uncertain. The CDR3 runs 16 residues. Looked up from germline, CDR1 is ENHRY and CDR2 is SYGVKD. V lost 4 bases and J lost 2, with 15 bases in between. CDR3 nucleotides: TGTGCCATCAGTGGCCCGGAGGGAGAGGGCAATCAGCCCCAGCATTTT. This translates into CAISGPEGEGNQPQHF.

V and J are TRBV9 and TRBJ2-1, with 8 bases matching TRBD2. The CDR3 length is 16 residues. Trimming cost V 0 bases and J 4 bases; bases outside gene matches: 6. From germline, CDR1 is SGDLS and CDR2 YYNGEE. In nucleotides, the CDR3 is TGTGCCAGCAGCGTAGGTCCTAGCGGGCCTTACAATGAGCAGTTCTTC. Encoded protein: CASSVGPSGPYNEQFF.

V usage is TRBV3-1 (or the pseudogene TRBV3-2) and J usage is TRBJ1-2; D perhaps matches TRBD1 (6 bases). The germline V and J ends were trimmed by 3 bases and 4 bases, with 15 bases remaining between them. This CDR3 contains 15 residues. Germline CDR1 reads LGHDT; CDR2 reads YNNKEL (reference sequence). CDR3 loop: CASSQGNRVAYGYTF. The CDR3 bases are TGTGCCAGCAGCCAGGGAAACAGGGTTGCCTATGGCTACACCTTC.

The chain has TRBV5-8 and TRBJ2-6; D ambiguous. Trimming removed 7 bases at V and 4 bases at J, with 6 bases between. Germline V gene data show CDR1 as SGHTS and CDR2 as YDEGEE. The CDR3 is 12 amino acids. The CDR3 is CASPFGANVLTF. The CDR3 DNA follows: TGTGCCAGCCCCTTCGGGGCCAACGTCCTGACTTTC.

The chain carries TRBV5-6 and TRBJ1-1, with no clear D. V was cut by 3 bases and J by 1 base, with 16 bases left in between. Germline CDR1 is SGHDT and CDR2 is YYEEEE. The CDR3 loop spans 16 amino acids. The CDR3 DNA reads as TGTGCCAGCAGCTCCTCCGGGTTTCAGAGGAACACTGAAGCTTTCTTT. Amino acid sequence: CASSSSGFQRNTEAFF. Using reference TRBV5-6 and TRBJ1-1 for the parts outside the CDR3, the full variable domain is DAGVTQSPTHLIKTRGQQVTLRCSPKSGHDTVSWYQQALGQGPQFIFQYYEEEERQRGNFPDRFSGHQFPNYSSELNVNALLLGDSALYLCASSSSGFQRNTEAFFGQGTRLTVV.

The CDR3 nucleotides read TGTGCCAGCAGCTTGACCGACAGGGGGCAGGTTGAAAAACTGTTTTTT. It yields the protein CASSLTDRGQVEKLFF. The chain joins TRBV5-6 to TRBJ1-4; TRBD1 matches 10 bases. This CDR3 is 16 amino acids long. Germline V gene data show CDR1 as SGHDT and CDR2 as YYEEEE. The V gene end was trimmed by 1 base and the J gene end by 7 bases; junction bases not matched to a gene: 7.

This chain uses TRBV10-3 with TRBJ2-7; D possibly corresponds to TRBD1 (6 bases). Germline V gives CDR1 ENHRY, CDR2 SYGVKD. Trimming stripped 6 bases from V and 4 bases from J, with 10 bases between. The CDR3 consists of 12 residues. Here the CDR3 reads CAIRPTGYEQYF. CDR3 bases: TGTGCCATCAGACCGACAGGTTACGAGCAGTACTTC.

The chain couples TRBV28 to TRBJ2-3, with D maybe TRBD1 (6 bases). The V gene's germline CDR1 is MDHEN and CDR2 SYDVKM. The CDR3 sequence is 13 residues long. V was clipped by 1 base and J by 15 bases, with 17 bases between them. CDR3 in amino acids: CASSLLGDTHRYF. DNA for the CDR3: TGTGCCAGCAGTTTATTAGGGGACACCCACCGATATTTT.

The chain employs TRBV10-3 and TRBJ1-5, with unresolved D. CDR1 is ENHRY and CDR2 is SYGVKD in the germline V gene. The CDR3 is 14 amino acids. Trimming cost V 11 bases and J 0 bases, with 14 bases left between them. This chain's CDR3 is CAAGLGNSNQPQHF. CDR3 coding DNA: TGTGCCGCAGGACTCGGAAATAGCAATCAGCCCCAGCATTTT.

The V call is TRBV2, the J call TRBJ1-3, with D tentatively TRBD1 (5 bases). The germline gives CDR1 SNHLY, CDR2 FYNNEI. The V end was cut by 6 bases, the J end by 2 bases, with 14 bases between. The CDR3 length is 15 residues. The CDR3 here is CASRGRGIAGNTIYF. For the CDR3, the DNA is TGTGCCAGCAGGGGGCGGGGGATCGCTGGAAACACCATATATTTT.

This chain connects TRBV7-3 to TRBJ2-1; D might be TRBD2 (5 bases). Germline assignment: CDR1 SGHTA and CDR2 FQGTGA. V gave up 5 bases and J gave up 5 bases, with 19 bases separating them. The CDR3 loop spans 16 amino acids. CDR3 in amino acids: CASSQTLTKPHNEQFF. CDR3 coding DNA: TGTGCCAGCAGCCAAACGTTGACTAAGCCCCACAATGAGCAGTTCTTC.

The chain joins TRBV11-2 to TRBJ2-5, with 10 bases identical to TRBD1. Germline V lookup: CDR1 SGHAT, CDR2 FQNNGV. V was pared by 3 bases and J by 4 bases, with 8 bases of the junction left unmatched. The CDR3 contains 16 residues. This chain's CDR3 is CASSLLTGGVGETQYF. As DNA, the CDR3 is TGTGCCAGCAGCTTGCTGACAGGGGGCGTCGGAGAGACCCAGTACTTC.

The chain carries TRBV7-2 and TRBJ2-3; 7 positions match TRBD2. The V segment lost 5 bases and the J segment 0 bases; nucleotides outside the gene matches: 5. Germline V CDR1 and CDR2: SGHTA, FQGNSA. The CDR3 is 15 residues long. The CDR3 here is CASSRGEPSTDTQYF. The CDR3 DNA sequence: TGTGCCAGCAGCCGGGGGGAACCTAGCACAGATACGCAGTATTTT.

The chain links TRBV27 to TRBJ2-2; 8 nucleotides agree with TRBD1. This CDR3 is built from 15 residues. Germline loops: CDR1 MNHEY, CDR2 SMNVEV (reference sequence). Trimming cost V 5 bases and J 4 bases; bases outside gene matches: 6. CDR3 sequence reads: CASSGWTGPTGELFF. CDR3 nucleotides: TGTGCCAGCAGTGGTTGGACAGGGCCCACCGGGGAGCTGTTTTTT.